A few counts support the clone carrying this T cell receptor (beta chain). Its matching antigen is unknown. A duration under 3 months, NOSPECS ≥4, CAS ≥3 and moderate-to-severe activity characterized the donors with ophthalmopathy. The data are from a study of Graves' ophthalmopathy and Graves' hyperthyroidism. Study background: There was a collection of peripheral blood at initial diagnosis, before any treatment.

Study conclusions and caveats: Appearing in blood as well were most expanded thyroid clonotypes above 0.001 frequency. With just over 70% sensitivity and roughly 72% specificity, the model predicted ophthalmopathy progression.

Amplified TCR beta CDR3 regions were obtained using RNA transcripts as template. First-round RT-PCR with HTBI primers preceded a second-round multiplex PCR. Each CDR3 protein is one row after TCRdb ran MiXCR on the multiplex PCR reads. The sample gives hundreds of thousands of distinct CDR3 sequences, about 44% of which show up once; approximately 46% is in the top ten. With 0 bases clipped from V and 2 bases from J, the junction kept 7 bases outside the gene matches. The CDR3 loop spans 16 amino acids. Germline CDR1 reads SGDLS; CDR2 reads YYNGEE. The chain couples TRBV9 to TRBJ1-1; TRBD1 matches 7 bases. The clonotype comes from an adult man with Graves' ophthalmopathy. The specimen was peripheral blood. The CDR3 reads CASSVGQGVGNTEAFF. The DNA for the CDR3 is TGTGCCAGCAGCGTAGGTCAGGGGGTAGGAAACACTGAAGCTTTCTTT.